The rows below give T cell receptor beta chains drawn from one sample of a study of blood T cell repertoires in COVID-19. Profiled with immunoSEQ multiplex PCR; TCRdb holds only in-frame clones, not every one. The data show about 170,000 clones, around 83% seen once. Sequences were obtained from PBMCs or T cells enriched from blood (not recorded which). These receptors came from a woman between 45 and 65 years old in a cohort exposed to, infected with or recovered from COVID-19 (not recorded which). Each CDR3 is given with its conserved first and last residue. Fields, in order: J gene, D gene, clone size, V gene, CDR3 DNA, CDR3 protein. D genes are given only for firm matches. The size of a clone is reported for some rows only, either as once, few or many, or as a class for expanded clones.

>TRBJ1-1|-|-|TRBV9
TGTGCCAGCAGCCCCGCCGGGGTAACGAACACTGAAGCTTTCTTT
CASSPAGVTNTEAFF
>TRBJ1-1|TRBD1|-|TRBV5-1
TGCGCCAGCAGCTTGGATAGGGACAGGGGTACGACTTTCTTT
CASSLDRDRGTTFF
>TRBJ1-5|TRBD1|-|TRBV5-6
TGTGCCAGCAGCCAATGGAGGACAGGGAGCAATCAGCCCCAGCATTTT
CASSQWRTGSNQPQHF
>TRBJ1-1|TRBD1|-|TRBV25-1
TGTGCCAGCAGTGAATTGGGGGGACAGAAGAACACTGAAGCTTTCTTT
CASSELGGQKNTEAFF
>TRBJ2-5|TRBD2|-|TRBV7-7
TGTGCTAGCAGCGGGGGACTAGCGGGAGGAGAGACCCAGTACTTC
CASSGGLAGGETQYF
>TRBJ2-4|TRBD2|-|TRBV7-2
TGTGCCAGCAGCTTAATCGACTGGGAGGGAAACATTCAGTACTTC
CASSLIDWEGNIQYF
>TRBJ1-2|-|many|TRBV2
TGTGCCAGCAGGCGGGGGCCCTATGGCTACACCTTC
CASRRGPYGYTF
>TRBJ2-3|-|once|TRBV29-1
TGCAGCGTTGAACAGGGGAGCACAGATACGCAGTATTTT
CSVEQGSTDTQYF
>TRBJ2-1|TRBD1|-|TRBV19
TGTGCCAGTAGTATAGGGACAGGCCGTTTTTATGAGCAGTTCTTC
CASSIGTGRFYEQFF
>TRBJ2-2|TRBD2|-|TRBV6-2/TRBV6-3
TGTGCCAGCAGTCGGGACTATTACACCGGGGAGCTGTTTTTT
CASSRDYYTGELFF
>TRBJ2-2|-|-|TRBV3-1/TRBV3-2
TGTGCCAGCAGGACAGGGAACACCGGGGAGCTGTTTTTT
CASRTGNTGELFF
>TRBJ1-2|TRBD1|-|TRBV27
TGTGCCAGCAGTTTATCCTGGGACAGGGGTTCCTACACCTTC
CASSLSWDRGSYTF
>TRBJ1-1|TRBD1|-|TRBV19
TGTGCCAGCAACCCCCAGGGGGACACTGAAGCTTTCTTT
CASNPQGDTEAFF
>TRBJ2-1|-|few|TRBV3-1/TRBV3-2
TGTGCCAGCAGCCAAGCAGGTGTACAGTTCTTC
CASSQAGVQFF
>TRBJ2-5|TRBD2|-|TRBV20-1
TGCAGTGCTAGTACCAGCGGGAGTATGGTTCAAGAGACCCAGTACTTC
CSASTSGSMVQETQYF
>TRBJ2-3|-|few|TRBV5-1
TGCGCCAGCAGCAGAAACCTAGCGCGGGTTGCCCTGAGCGCAGATACGCAGTATTTT
CASSRNLARVALSADTQYF
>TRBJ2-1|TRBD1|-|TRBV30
TGCACTTGGGACAGGGGTATATTAAATGAGCAGTTCTTC
CTWDRGILNEQFF
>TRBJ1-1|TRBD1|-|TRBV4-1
TGCGCCAGCAGCCAGGCATTACAGGGGTCAGGTCCAGCTTTCTTT
CASSQALQGSGPAFF
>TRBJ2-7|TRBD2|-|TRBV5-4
TGTGCCAGCAGCGTAGCGGGTCCAACCTACGAGCAGTACTTC
CASSVAGPTYEQYF
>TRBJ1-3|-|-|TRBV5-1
TGCGCCAGCAGCTCAACAGGCTCTGGAAACACCATATATTTT
CASSSTGSGNTIYF